The 16 T cell receptor beta chains below all came from one sample that was sequenced in a study of blood T cell repertoires in COVID-19 (dated by TCRdb to about 2020). Preparation of the library involved the immunoSEQ multiplex PCR assay. TCRdb carries this immuneACCESS record with in-frame sequences only. Its versions omit some clonotypes, under half of them owing to an unresolved V gene in the studies checked, with the rest unexplained. Across this sample there are roughly 68,000 clones, with 87% seen only once. Of the sample, approximately 3.6% is held by the ten largest clones. Specimen: peripheral blood. The receptors were sampled from a woman in her 50s with COVID-19, enrolled during active disease.

The chain recombines TRBV15 with TRBJ1-4; the match to TRBD1 covers 9 bases. CDR3 length: 16 residues. V gave up 0 bases and J gave up 8 bases; unmatched junction bases: 7. CDR1 is LNHNV, CDR2 YYDKDF, per germline (reference sequence). In DNA form, the CDR3 reads TGTGCCACCAGCAGAGAGGGAGGAACAGGGGGCGAAAAACTGTTTTTT. It translates to CATSREGGTGGEKLFF.

The chain couples TRBV4-1 to TRBJ2-1; unclear D gene. V was pared by 0 bases and J by 4 bases, with 16 bases between. Per germline, CDR1 MGHRA and CDR2 YSYEKL. This CDR3 is 17 amino acids long. DNA for the CDR3: TGCGCCAGCAGCCAAGAAACGAGCGCTACCCGTTACAATGAGCAGTTCTTC. Its protein product is CASSQETSATRYNEQFF.

Here the CDR3 reads CASSYRQGVTGELFF. In nucleotides, the CDR3 is TGTGCCAGCAGTTACCGACAGGGGGTGACCGGGGAGCTGTTTTTT. The chain uses TRBV6-6 and TRBJ2-2; 9 bases align to TRBD1. V lost 2 bases to trimming and J lost 5 bases; unmatched junction nucleotides: 3. Germline V gene data show CDR1 as MNHNY and CDR2 as SVGAGI (reference sequence). This CDR3 has 15 amino acids.

This CDR3 reads CASSPRWASYEQYF. The CDR3 region has the DNA TGTGCCAGCAGCCCCCGGTGGGCGTCCTACGAGCAGTACTTC. The chain combines TRBV7-2 with TRBJ2-7; no definite D call. V lost 5 bases and J 1 base, leaving 12 bases between the germline ends. The CDR3 runs to 14 residues. Germline values: CDR1 SGHTA, CDR2 FQGNSA.

This CDR3 is CASSLWDRNYGYTF. In DNA form, the CDR3 reads TGTGCCAGCAGTTTATGGGACAGGAACTATGGCTACACCTTC. V usage is TRBV28 and J usage is TRBJ1-2; the match to TRBD1 covers 7 bases. The length of the CDR3 is 14 residues. Germline CDR1 MDHEN, CDR2 SYDVKM. The J segment lost 2 bases and the V segment lost 0 bases, leaving 0 bases of the junction unmatched.

The CDR3 DNA is TGTGCCAGCAGCGGGACAGGAGGGTATGGCTACACCTTC. Amino acids: CASSGTGGYGYTF. V and J are TRBV7-9 and TRBJ1-2; 8 bases are shared with TRBD1. Germline V gene lookup returns CDR1 SEHNR and CDR2 FQNEAQ (reference sequence). V lost 5 bases, J lost 5 bases, and 4 bases stayed unmatched. This CDR3 has 13 residues.

The chain is built from TRBV11-2 and TRBJ2-2; D is ambiguous. Trimming removed 5 bases from V and 2 bases from J, with 9 bases in between. CDR1 SGHAT and CDR2 FQNNGV come from the germline V gene. The CDR3 spans 14 residues. This chain's CDR3 is CASSPRHNTGELFF. CDR3 coding DNA: TGTGCCAGCAGCCCGAGACATAACACCGGGGAGCTGTTTTTT.

This chain joins TRBV28 and TRBJ2-7; 10 bases line up with TRBD2. The CDR3 is 17 residues long. The germline CDR1 and CDR2 sequences are MDHEN and SYDVKM. After removal of 1 base from V and 2 bases from J, the junction contained 8 bases not matched to a gene. The CDR3 sequence: CASSLSLAGVRTYEQYF. CDR3 sequence (DNA): TGTGCCAGCAGTTTATCGCTAGCGGGAGTGCGGACCTACGAGCAGTACTTC.

This clone was observed once. V and J are TRBV7-3 and TRBJ1-2, with a possible D match to TRBD1 (5 bases). V shed 1 base and J shed 4 bases, with 10 bases lying between them. CDR3 length: 14 residues. Germline lookup yields CDR1 SGHTA and CDR2 FQGTGA. For the CDR3, the DNA is TGTGCCAGCAGCTTAAGGGGCCCGGCCTATGGCTACACCTTC. Translating it yields CASSLRGPAYGYTF.

The V gene is TRBV6-4, the J gene TRBJ1-2; unclear D gene. V was pared by 3 bases and J by 4 bases, with 9 bases between. Germline V lookup: CDR1 MRHNA, CDR2 SNTAGT. This CDR3 has 13 residues. The CDR3 region is CASSEGLTYGYTF. In DNA, the CDR3 is TGTGCCAGCAGTGAGGGCCTGACCTATGGCTACACCTTC.

CDR3 coding DNA: TGTGCCAGCAGCCTACAGGGGGGATCCTACGAGCAGTACTTC. It is translated as CASSLQGGSYEQYF. The chain couples TRBV11-3 to TRBJ2-7; 8 bases line up with TRBD1. V shed 5 bases and J 1 base; nucleotides not matched to a gene: 4. Germline-derived CDR1 and CDR2 are SGHNT and YENEEA. The CDR3 is made up of 14 amino acids. The full variable domain, with the rest looked up from reference TRBV11-3 and TRBJ2-7, is EAGVVQSPRYKIIEKKQPVAFWCNPISGHNTLYWYLQNLGQGPELLIRYENEEAVDDSQLPKDRFSAERLKGVDSTLKIQPAELGDSAVYLCASSLQGGSYEQYFGPGTRLTVT.

The chain recombines TRBV5-4 with TRBJ2-7; TRBD2 matches at 11 bases. Per the germline V gene, CDR1 is SGHNT and CDR2 is YYREEE (reference sequence). Germline trimming cut 5 bases from V and 3 bases from J; bases unmatched to any gene: 10. The CDR3 covers 16 residues. The CDR3 reads CASSGRPGTSGYEQYF. The CDR3 DNA reads TGTGCCAGCAGTGGCAGGCCCGGGACTAGCGGCTACGAGCAGTACTTC.

This chain connects TRBV29-1 to TRBJ2-1, with no clear D. The CDR3 extends over 13 amino acids. Between the trimmed V and J ends, which lost 3 bases and 1 base, there was a span of 7 bases. CDR1 SQVTM and CDR2 ANQGSEA come from the germline V gene. The CDR3 bases are TGCAGCGTTGACAGTATGTCCTACAATGAGCAGTTCTTC. As protein: CSVDSMSYNEQFF.

The rearrangement uses TRBV6-2 or TRBV6-3 and TRBJ2-1, with a weak D call TRBD1 (6 bases). The germline V gene encodes CDR1 MNHEY and CDR2 SVGEGT. This CDR3 spans 17 amino acids. V was pared by 5 bases and J by 3 bases, with 20 bases between. CDR3 coding DNA: TGTGCCAGCAGTCGCCCCGGACAGTCCTTAGTCTACAATGAGCAGTTCTTC. It codes for CASSRPGQSLVYNEQFF.

This rearrangement joins TRBV4-2 to TRBJ2-3; 11 bases align to TRBD2. From germline, CDR1 is LGHNA and CDR2 YNFKEQ. There are 16 residues in the CDR3. V lost 5 bases and J lost 0; bases outside the gene matches: 4. The CDR3: CASSETSGASTDTQYF. Here the CDR3 DNA reads TGTGCCAGCAGCGAGACTAGCGGGGCTAGCACAGATACGCAGTATTTT.

The chain couples TRBV5-6 to TRBJ2-5, with a tentative D call TRBD1 (6 bases). The CDR3 spans 13 residues. Per germline, CDR1 SGHDT and CDR2 YYEEEE. V was trimmed by 2 bases and J by 5 bases, leaving 10 bases between them. CDR3 loop: CASSLTGSETQYF. The CDR3 region has the DNA TGTGCCAGCAGCTTAACAGGGTCGGAGACCCAGTACTTC.